Given below is one TCR beta chain in context. Ophthalmopathy cases met thresholds of Clinical Activity Score at least 3, NOSPECS grade at least 4 and duration under 3 months. The diagnoses drew upon clinical symptoms, serum thyroxine and TRAb, thyroid ultrasound and orbital computed tomography. The PBMCs were sourced from fresh peripheral blood (around 10 ml). The data derive from a study of T cells in Graves' hyperthyroidism and ophthalmopathy. Amplification of TCR beta CDR3 regions was performed using RNA transcripts as template. Initially, a first-round RT-PCR of the TCR CDR3 employed the HTBI primer set. Each CDR3 protein gets one entry after TCRdb re-called the multiplex PCR reads with MiXCR. The sample shows 310,000 or so distinct CDR3 sequences, more than 15% of them seen only once. Trimming left V 4 bases short and J 1 base short, with 12 bases between. Germline V gene lookup returns CDR1 DFQATT and CDR2 SNEGSKA (reference sequence). This CDR3 has 14 residues.

This sequence joins TRBV20-1 and TRBJ2-3; D remains unclear. The sequenced material came from blood. This sequence originates from a woman aged 60-75 years with Graves' ophthalmopathy. This CDR3 reads CSAKGHSGTDTQYF. In DNA, the CDR3 is TGCAGTGCTAAAGGGCACTCGGGCACAGATACGCAGTATTTT.